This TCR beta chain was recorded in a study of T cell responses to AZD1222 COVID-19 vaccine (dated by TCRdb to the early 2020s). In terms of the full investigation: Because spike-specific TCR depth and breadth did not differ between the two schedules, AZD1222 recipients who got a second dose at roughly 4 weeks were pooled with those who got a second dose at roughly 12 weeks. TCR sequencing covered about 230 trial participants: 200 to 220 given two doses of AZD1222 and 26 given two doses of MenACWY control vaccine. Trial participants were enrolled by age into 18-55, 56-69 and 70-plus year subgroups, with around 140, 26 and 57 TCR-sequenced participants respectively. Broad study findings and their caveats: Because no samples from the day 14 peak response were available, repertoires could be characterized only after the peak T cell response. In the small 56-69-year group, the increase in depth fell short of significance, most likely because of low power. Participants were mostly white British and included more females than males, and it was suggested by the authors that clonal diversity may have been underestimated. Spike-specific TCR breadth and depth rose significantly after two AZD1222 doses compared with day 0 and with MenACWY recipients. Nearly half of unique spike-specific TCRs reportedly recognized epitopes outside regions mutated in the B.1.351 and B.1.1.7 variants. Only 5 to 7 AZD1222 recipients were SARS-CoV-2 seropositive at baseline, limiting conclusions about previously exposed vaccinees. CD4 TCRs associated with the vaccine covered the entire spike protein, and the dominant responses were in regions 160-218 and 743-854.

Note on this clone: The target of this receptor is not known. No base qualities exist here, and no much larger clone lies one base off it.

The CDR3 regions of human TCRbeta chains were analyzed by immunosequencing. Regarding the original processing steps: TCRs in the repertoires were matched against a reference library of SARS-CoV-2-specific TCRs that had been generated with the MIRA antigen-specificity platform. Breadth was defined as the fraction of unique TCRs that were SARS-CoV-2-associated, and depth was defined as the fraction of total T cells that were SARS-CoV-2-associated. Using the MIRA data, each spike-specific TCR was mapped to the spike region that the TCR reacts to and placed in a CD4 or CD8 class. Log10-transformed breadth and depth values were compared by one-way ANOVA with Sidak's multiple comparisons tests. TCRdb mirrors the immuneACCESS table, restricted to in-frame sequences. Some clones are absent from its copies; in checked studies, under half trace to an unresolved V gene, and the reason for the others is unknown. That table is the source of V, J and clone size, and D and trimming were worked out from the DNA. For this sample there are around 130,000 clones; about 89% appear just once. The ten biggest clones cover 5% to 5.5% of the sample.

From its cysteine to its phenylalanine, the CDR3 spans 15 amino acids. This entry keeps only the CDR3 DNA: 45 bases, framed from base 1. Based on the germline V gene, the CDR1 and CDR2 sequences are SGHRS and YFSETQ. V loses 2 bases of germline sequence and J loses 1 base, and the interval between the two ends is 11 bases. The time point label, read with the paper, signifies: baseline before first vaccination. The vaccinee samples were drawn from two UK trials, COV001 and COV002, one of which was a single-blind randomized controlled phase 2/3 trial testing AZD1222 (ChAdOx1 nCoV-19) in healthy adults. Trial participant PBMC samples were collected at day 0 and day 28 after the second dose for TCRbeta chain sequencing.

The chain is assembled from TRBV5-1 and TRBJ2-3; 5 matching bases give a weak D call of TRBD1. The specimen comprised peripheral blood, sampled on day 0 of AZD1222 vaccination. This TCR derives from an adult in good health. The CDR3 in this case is CASSLSDRRTDTQYF. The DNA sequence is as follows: TGCGCCAGCAGCTTATCAGACAGACGCACAGATACGCAGTATTTT.